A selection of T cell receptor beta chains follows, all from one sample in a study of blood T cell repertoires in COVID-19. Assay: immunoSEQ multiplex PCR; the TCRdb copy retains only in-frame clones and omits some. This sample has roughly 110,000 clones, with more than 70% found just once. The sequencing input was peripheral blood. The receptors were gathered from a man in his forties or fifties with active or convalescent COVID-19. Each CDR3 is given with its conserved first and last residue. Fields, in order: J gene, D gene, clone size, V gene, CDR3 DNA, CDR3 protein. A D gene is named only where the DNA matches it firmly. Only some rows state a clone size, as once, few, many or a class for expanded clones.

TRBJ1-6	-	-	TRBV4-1	TGCGCCAGCAGCCCCATTGGGAGGAAAGTGGATTCACCCCTCCACTTT	CASSPIGRKVDSPLHF
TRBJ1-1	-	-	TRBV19	TGTGCCAGTAGTGGCACACGGTGGGAGACTGAAGCTTTCTTT	CASSGTRWETEAFF
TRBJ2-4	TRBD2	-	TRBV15	TGTGCCACCAGCAGAGCCGCCGGGGGGTCCAAAAACATTCAGTACTTC	CATSRAAGGSKNIQYF
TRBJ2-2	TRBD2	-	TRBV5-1	TGCGCCAGCAGGGGTCAGGTGGACAGACCGACTAGCGGGAGCTCCGGGGAGCTGTTTTTT	CASRGQVDRPTSGSSGELFF
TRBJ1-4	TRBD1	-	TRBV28	TGTGCCAGCAATTTACGAGGGGGCCGTGAAAAACTGTTTTTT	CASNLRGGREKLFF
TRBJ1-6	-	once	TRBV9	TGTGCCAGCAGCCCGGTCTCCTATAATTCACCCCTCCACTTT	CASSPVSYNSPLHF
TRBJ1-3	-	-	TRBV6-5	TGTGCCAGCAGTTACTCAAGGGGAACGGGAAACACCATATATTTT	CASSYSRGTGNTIYF
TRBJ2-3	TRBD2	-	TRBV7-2	TGTGCCAGCAGCGTGGGGACTAGCGGCACAGATACGCAGTATTTT	CASSVGTSGTDTQYF
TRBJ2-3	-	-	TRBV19	TGTGCCAGTAGCAGGCAACTCACAGATACGCAGTATTTT	CASSRQLTDTQYF
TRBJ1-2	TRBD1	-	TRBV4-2	TGTGCCAGCAGCCAGAACCAGGGACAGGACTATGGCTACACCTTC	CASSQNQGQDYGYTF
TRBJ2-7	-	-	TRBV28	TGTGCCAGCAGTTTACTGGGGCTCACCTACGAGCAGTACTTC	CASSLLGLTYEQYF
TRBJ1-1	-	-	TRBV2	TGTGCCAGCAGGGGGCAGGGGAGGAACACTGAAGCTTTCTTT	CASRGQGRNTEAFF
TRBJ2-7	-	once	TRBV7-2	TGTGCCAGCAGCTCCCCTTCGGTTGGGGCACAGTACTTC	CASSSPSVGAQYF
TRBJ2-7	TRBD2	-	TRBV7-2	TGTGCCAGCAAAGGACTAGCGGGAGCGGGGGAGCAGTACTTC	CASKGLAGAGEQYF
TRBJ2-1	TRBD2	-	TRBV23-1	TGCGCCAGCAGTCCTACACCTAGCGGGAGGAACCGCCGCTACAATGAGCAGTTCTTC	CASSPTPSGRNRRYNEQFF
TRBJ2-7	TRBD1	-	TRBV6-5	TGTGCCAGCAGTTACGTGGCAGGGGGCGCCGAGCAGTACTTC	CASSYVAGGAEQYF
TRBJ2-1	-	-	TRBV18	TGTGCCAGCTCACCACCGCTGAAATACGGCGGGAATGAGCAGTTCTTC	CASSPPLKYGGNEQFF
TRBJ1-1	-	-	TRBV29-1	TGCAGCGTTGAAGGCGGGAACACTGAAGCTTTCTTT	CSVEGGNTEAFF
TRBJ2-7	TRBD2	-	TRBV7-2	TGTGCCAGCAGCTTAGCTCTAGCGGGACACTCCTACGAGCAGTACTTC	CASSLALAGHSYEQYF
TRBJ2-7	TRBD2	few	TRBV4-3	TGCGCCAGCAGCCAAGAACGGACTAGCGGCTCCTACGAGCAGTACTTC	CASSQERTSGSYEQYF
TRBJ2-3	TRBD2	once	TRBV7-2	TGTGCCAGCAGCTTCCCTAGCGGGTCTCGGGATTTT	CASSFPSGSRDF
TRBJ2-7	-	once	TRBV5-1	TGCGCCAGCAGCTCACCCGGAGGGAAAGCCTACGAGCAGTACTTC	CASSSPGGKAYEQYF
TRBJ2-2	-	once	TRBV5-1	TGCGCCAGCAGCTCGGGACAATCGGGTGTGAATTCCGGGGAGCTGTTTTTT	CASSSGQSGVNSGELFF
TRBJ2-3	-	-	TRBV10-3	TGTGCCATCAGTCTAGAGTCGACAGATACGCAGTATTTT	CAISLESTDTQYF
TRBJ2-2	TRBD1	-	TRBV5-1	TGCGCCAGCAGCTTCGGACAGGCGGAGCTGTTTTTT	CASSFGQAELFF
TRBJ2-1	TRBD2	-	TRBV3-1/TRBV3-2	TGTGCCAGCAGCCGACTAGCCTTCTCCTACAATGAGCAGTTCTTC	CASSRLAFSYNEQFF
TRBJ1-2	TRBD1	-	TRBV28	TGTGCCAGCAGTCCCCATAGACAGGGAGACTATGGCTACACCTTC	CASSPHRQGDYGYTF
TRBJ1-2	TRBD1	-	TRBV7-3	TGTGCCAGCAGCTGGACAGGGGGATATGGCTACACCTTC	CASSWTGGYGYTF
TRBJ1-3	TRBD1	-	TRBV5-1	TGCGCCAGCAGAGTCGGGACAGGGGATTCTGGAAACACCATATATTTT	CASRVGTGDSGNTIYF
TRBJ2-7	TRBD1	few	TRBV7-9	TGTGCCAGCAGCTCGCAAGGGACAGGGCTGGTCGAGCAGTACTTC	CASSSQGTGLVEQYF
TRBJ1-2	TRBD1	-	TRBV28	TGTGCCAGCAGTTCGACAGGGGGTTATGGCTACACCTTC	CASSSTGGYGYTF